This TCR beta chain was identified during a study of shared clonotypes between healthy human individuals. On the study more broadly: Per-donor plates numbered three CD4 naive, three CD4 memory, two CD8 naive and one CD8 memory.

This table comes from immunoSEQ multiplex PCR, and its TCRdb copy is limited to in-frame clones, with some not included. The sample lists some 1,900,000 clones, about 95% occurring once. Looked up from germline, CDR1 is ENHRY and CDR2 is SYGVKD. The CDR3 covers 15 residues. J gave up 3 bases and V 2 bases, and 4 bases lay outside the gene matches. CD45RO negativity and positive selection for CCR7 defined naive CD8 cells, a population that excluded terminally differentiated effector memory CD45RA+ cells. Donors, without exception, were Caucasian adults residing in Nashville, Tennessee. Source material: naive CD8+ T cells sorted from blood. The source of this sequence is a man between 18 and 35 years old in good health. V usage is TRBV10-3 and J usage is TRBJ1-1, with TRBD1 matching over 9 bases. DNA of the CDR3: TGTGCCATCAGTGAGCCCAGGACAGGGGACACTGAAGCTTTCTTT. Translation: CAISEPRTGDTEAFF.